Sequencing of this T cell receptor (beta chain) was carried out in a study of OX40 agonist ivuxolimab in advanced cancers. This CDR3 has 12 residues. J gave up 9 bases and V 4 bases, and 2 bases lay outside the gene matches. Germline CDR1 and CDR2: SEHNR and FQNEAQ (reference sequence). Only in-frame clones appear in the TCRdb table, and some are missing; sequencing was by immunoSEQ multiplex PCR. The sample includes 100,000 to 120,000 clones, approximately 89% of them seen just once. The specimen was CD4+ or CD8+ T cells sorted from blood, collected in a trial of the OX40 agonist ivuxolimab. This receptor was obtained from an adult with an advanced solid tumor such as melanoma, head and neck, liver or kidney cancer. V and J are TRBV7-9 and TRBJ2-4, with 8 positions matching TRBD1. The CDR3 loop reads CASSSGQGIQYF. CDR3 DNA sequence: TGTGCCAGCAGCTCCGGACAGGGCATTCAGTACTTC.